The rows below give T cell receptor beta chains drawn from one sample of a study of early T cells in non-severe SARS-CoV-2 infection. TCRdb analysed the 5' RACE reads with MiXCR anew, one entry per CDR3 protein. The sample holds about 77,000 distinct CDR3 sequences; about 16% are singletons and the top ten take 2.9%. The sequenced material came from whole blood. These receptors all come from an adult who was a healthcare worker with PCR-confirmed SARS-CoV-2 infection or an uninfected control (not recorded which). Both conserved end residues are part of each CDR3. A D gene is named only where the DNA matches it firmly. A row's size may be missing; if present it is once, few, many or a size class.

V gene	clone size	D gene	J gene	CDR3 protein	CDR3 DNA
TRBV15	NA	NA	TRBJ1-6	CATSRDIQGNSPLHF	TGTGCCACCAGCAGAGATATACAGGGCAATTCACCCCTCCACTTT
TRBV6-1	NA	NA	TRBJ2-7	CASNPGNYEQYF	TGTGCCAGCAATCCAGGGAACTACGAGCAGTACTTC
TRBV20-1	NA	NA	TRBJ2-3	CSAPNRAVETDTQYF	TGCAGTGCCCCTAATCGAGCGGTAGAGACAGATACGCAGTATTTT
TRBV12-3/TRBV12-4	few	NA	TRBJ2-2	CASTWQGPNTGELFF	TGTGCCAGCACTTGGCAGGGACCGAACACCGGGGAGCTGTTTTTT
TRBV18	NA	NA	TRBJ2-7	CASSLLGLASYEQYF	TGTGCCAGCTCACTGCTCGGGCTCGCCTCCTACGAGCAGTACTTC
TRBV6-2/TRBV6-3	many	TRBD2	TRBJ2-1	CASSYSGSGGYNEQFF	TGTGCCAGCAGTTACAGTGGGAGCGGGGGGTACAATGAGCAGTTCTTC
TRBV5-1	NA	NA	TRBJ2-5	CASSLGLLQETQYF	TGCGCCAGCAGCCTGGGACTTCTCCAAGAGACCCAGTACTTC
TRBV21-1	many	NA	TRBJ2-7	CASSKERKQYF	TGTGCCAGCAGCAAGGAAAGAAAGCAGTACTTC
TRBV20-1	many	NA	TRBJ2-2	CSARDPFGELFF	TGCAGTGCTAGAGATCCTTTCGGGGAGCTGTTTTTT
TRBV5-8	NA	NA	TRBJ2-4	CASRKQAVTKNIQYF	TGTGCCAGCAGGAAACAGGCCGTTACCAAAAACATTCAGTACTTC
TRBV20-1	few	NA	TRBJ1-5	CSARDRSIGNQPQHF	TGCAGTGCTAGAGATCGGAGCATAGGCAATCAGCCCCAGCATTTT
TRBV28	NA	NA	TRBJ2-7	CASSFGHSYEQYF	TGTGCCAGCAGTTTCGGGCACTCCTACGAGCAGTACTTC
TRBV19	NA	TRBD2	TRBJ2-2	CASSPGLAGVKVNTGELFF	TGTGCCAGTAGTCCCGGACTAGCGGGAGTTAAGGTGAACACCGGGGAGCTGTTTTTT
TRBV12-5	NA	TRBD1	TRBJ1-1	CASGLVPPTGVMNTEAFF	TGTGCTAGTGGTTTGGTCCCTCCGACAGGGGTTATGAACACTGAAGCTTTCTTT
TRBV27	few	NA	TRBJ1-1	CASSFLGGPTEAFF	TGTGCCAGCAGTTTTCTCGGGGGGCCCACTGAAGCTTTCTTT
TRBV11-3	NA	NA	TRBJ2-2	CASRQDSNTGELFF	TGTGCCAGCAGACAGGACTCGAACACCGGGGAGCTGTTTTTT
TRBV27	NA	NA	TRBJ1-5	CATAEVRTNQPQHF	TGTGCCACAGCGGAGGTCAGGACCAATCAGCCCCAGCATTTT
TRBV10-3	few	TRBD2	TRBJ2-3	CAAKTSVLRTDTQYF	TGTGCCGCCAAGACTAGCGTCTTACGCACAGATACGCAGTATTTT
TRBV3-1	NA	NA	TRBJ1-1	CASSQVGTGNTEAFF	TGTGCCAGCAGCCAAGTGGGCACAGGGAACACTGAAGCTTTCTTT
TRBV7-2	NA	NA	TRBJ2-7	CASSLVGRREQYF	TGTGCCAGCAGCTTAGTCGGGCGCCGCGAGCAGTACTTC
TRBV20-1	few	TRBD2	TRBJ2-1	CSARRLAGGNEQFF	TGCAGTGCTAGAAGGCTAGCGGGAGGTAATGAGCAGTTCTTC
TRBV13	many	NA	TRBJ2-7	CASSLGAYEQYF	TGTGCCAGCAGCTTAGGGGCCTACGAGCAGTACTTC
TRBV24-1	NA	TRBD1	TRBJ1-1	CATSGGTGNTEAFF	TGTGCCACCAGTGGTGGGACAGGGAACACTGAAGCTTTCTTT
TRBV9	NA	TRBD2	TRBJ2-2	CASSPDGRAGELFF	TGTGCCAGCAGCCCCGACGGGAGGGCCGGGGAGCTGTTTTTT
TRBV20-1	NA	TRBD2	TRBJ2-7	CSVTRGGSYEQYF	TGCAGTGTCACCCGGGGGGGCTCCTACGAGCAGTACTTC
TRBV10-3	NA	TRBD1	TRBJ2-7	CAISEGQGIGQYF	TGTGCCATCAGTGAAGGACAGGGAATAGGGCAGTACTTC
TRBV4-1	NA	NA	TRBJ1-6	CASSQEKISNSPLHF	TGCGCCAGCAGCCAAGAGAAGATAAGTAATTCACCCCTCCACTTT
TRBV7-8	NA	NA	TRBJ2-5	CASSLSTVAGQETQYF	TGTGCCAGCAGCCTCAGCACGGTCGCGGGACAGGAGACCCAGTACTTC
TRBV20-1	NA	TRBD2	TRBJ2-1	CSARDSGGAGNEQFF	TGCAGTGCTAGGGATAGCGGGGGGGCCGGCAATGAGCAGTTCTTC
TRBV5-1	many	TRBD2	TRBJ2-1	CASSLALAGANNEQFF	TGCGCCAGCAGCTTGGCCCTAGCGGGGGCTAACAATGAGCAGTTCTTC
TRBV20-1	NA	NA	TRBJ2-1	CSASREEPDNEQFF	TGCAGTGCTAGCAGGGAAGAGCCGGACAATGAGCAGTTCTTC
TRBV11-2	NA	TRBD2	TRBJ2-5	CASTSLAGGWQETQYF	TGTGCCAGCACCAGTCTAGCGGGGGGCTGGCAAGAGACCCAGTACTTC
TRBV7-6	many	NA	TRBJ2-7	CASSSVPGAYEQYF	TGTGCCAGCAGCTCGGTCCCAGGGGCCTACGAGCAGTACTTC
TRBV9	NA	TRBD1	TRBJ1-5	CASSPQDRGPQPQHF	TGTGCCAGCAGCCCTCAAGACAGGGGGCCTCAGCCCCAGCATTTT
TRBV29-1	NA	TRBD1	TRBJ1-2	CSVAQGDTQGGYTF	TGCAGCGTCGCTCAGGGGGACACGCAAGGGGGCTACACCTTC
TRBV29-1	NA	NA	TRBJ1-2	CSVGEGGGYTF	TGCAGCGTGGGAGAGGGCGGAGGCTACACCTTC
TRBV7-3	NA	TRBD2	TRBJ2-1	CASSPGTGWTSGRNRDEQFF	TGTGCCAGCAGCCCTGGGACAGGGTGGACTAGCGGGAGAAACAGGGATGAGCAGTTCTTC
TRBV29-1	few	NA	TRBJ1-2	CSVPGGGGYGYTF	TGCAGCGTCCCGGGAGGAGGGGGCTATGGCTACACCTTC
TRBV2	many	NA	TRBJ2-6	CASSRGGAWGANVLTF	TGTGCCAGCAGCAGGGGCGGGGCCTGGGGGGCCAACGTCCTGACTTTC
TRBV11-3	few	NA	TRBJ2-2	CASSQKWLGELFF	TGTGCCAGCAGCCAAAAGTGGCTCGGGGAGCTGTTTTTT
TRBV6-1	few	NA	TRBJ1-2	CASSVTGTGYTF	TGTGCCAGCAGTGTAACAGGAACCGGCTACACCTTC
TRBV5-4	NA	NA	TRBJ1-6	CASSPDSKSPLHF	TGTGCCAGCAGCCCGGACTCGAAATCACCCCTCCACTTT
TRBV7-6	few	NA	TRBJ2-7	CASSLALTGYEQYF	TGTGCCAGCAGCTTAGCGCTGACGGGGTACGAGCAGTACTTC
TRBV29-1	few	NA	TRBJ2-1	CSVALADNEQFF	TGCAGCGTTGCCTTAGCGGACAATGAGCAGTTCTTC